This TCR beta chain is from a study of shared clonotypes between healthy human individuals. At the level of the study: CD4 naive and CD4 memory each took three plates per donor, while CD8 naive took two and CD8 memory one. Whole-study findings and limits: A reduction in generation probabilities was seen for non-shared clonotypes relative to those shared by all four donors.

The data were produced by immunoSEQ multiplex PCR, yet TCRdb's version contains in-frame clones alone and is incomplete. The data show fewer than 3 million clones, around 93% seen once. Unmatched junction bases numbered 10, after V lost 9 bases and J lost 7 bases. Germline loops: CDR1 MNHEY, CDR2 SVGAGI. This CDR3 has 14 residues. In its sample, this clone was seen once. Its cognate antigen is unknown. V usage is TRBV6-5 and J usage is TRBJ1-4, with TRBD1 matching 8 bases. The specimen was naive CD4+ T cells from PBMCs. Described subset: CD45RA+ positively selected. The clonotype comes from a man younger than 30 in good health. Some clones in this sample may be carry-over from other donors' samples. CDR3 protein: CASRQTGVSEKLFF. The DNA of the CDR3 is TGTGCCAGTAGGCAGACAGGGGTCTCTGAAAAACTGTTTTTT.